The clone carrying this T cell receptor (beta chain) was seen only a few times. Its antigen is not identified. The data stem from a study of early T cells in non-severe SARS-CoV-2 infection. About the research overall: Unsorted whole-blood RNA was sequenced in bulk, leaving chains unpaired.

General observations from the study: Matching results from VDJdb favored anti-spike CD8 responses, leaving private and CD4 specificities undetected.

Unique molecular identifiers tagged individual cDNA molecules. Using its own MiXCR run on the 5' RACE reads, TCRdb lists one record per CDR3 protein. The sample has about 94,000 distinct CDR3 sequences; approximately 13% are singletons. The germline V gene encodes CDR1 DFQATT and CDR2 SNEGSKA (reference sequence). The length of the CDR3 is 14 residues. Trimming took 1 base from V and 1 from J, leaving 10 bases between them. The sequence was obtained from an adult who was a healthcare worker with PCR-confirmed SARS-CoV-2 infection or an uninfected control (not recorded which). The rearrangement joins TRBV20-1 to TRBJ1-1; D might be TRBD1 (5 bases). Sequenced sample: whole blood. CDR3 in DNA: TGCAGTGCTAGAGCTGGGGGGAAGAACACTGAAGCTTTCTTT. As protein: CSARAGGKNTEAFF.